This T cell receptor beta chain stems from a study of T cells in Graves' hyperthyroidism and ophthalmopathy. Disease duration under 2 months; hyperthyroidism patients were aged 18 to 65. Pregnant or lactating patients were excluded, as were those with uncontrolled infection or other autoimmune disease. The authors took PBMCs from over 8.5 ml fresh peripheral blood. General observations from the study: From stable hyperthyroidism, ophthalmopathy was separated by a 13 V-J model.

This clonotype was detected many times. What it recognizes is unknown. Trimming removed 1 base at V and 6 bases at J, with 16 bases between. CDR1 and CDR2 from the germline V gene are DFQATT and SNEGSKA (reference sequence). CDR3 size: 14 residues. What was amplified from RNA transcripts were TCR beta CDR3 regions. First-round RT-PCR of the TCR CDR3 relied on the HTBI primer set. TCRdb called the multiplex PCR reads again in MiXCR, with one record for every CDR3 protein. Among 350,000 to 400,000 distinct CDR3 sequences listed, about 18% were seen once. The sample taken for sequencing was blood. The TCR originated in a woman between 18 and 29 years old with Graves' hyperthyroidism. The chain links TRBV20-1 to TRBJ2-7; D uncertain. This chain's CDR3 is CSARARRPSVEQYF. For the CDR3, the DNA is TGCAGTGCTAGAGCGAGACGGCCCTCCGTCGAGCAGTACTTC.